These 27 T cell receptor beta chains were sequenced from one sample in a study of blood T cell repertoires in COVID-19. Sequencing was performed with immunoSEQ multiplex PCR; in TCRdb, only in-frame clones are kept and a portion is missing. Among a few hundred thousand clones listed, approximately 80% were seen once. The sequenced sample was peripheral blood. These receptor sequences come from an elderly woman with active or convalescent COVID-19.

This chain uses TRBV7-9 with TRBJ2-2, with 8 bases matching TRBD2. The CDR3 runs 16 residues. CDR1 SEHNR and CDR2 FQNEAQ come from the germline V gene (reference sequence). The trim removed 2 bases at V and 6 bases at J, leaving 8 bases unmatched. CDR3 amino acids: CASSLFSGVLSGELFF. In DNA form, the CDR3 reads TGTGCCAGCAGCTTATTTAGCGGGGTGTTGTCCGGGGAGCTGTTTTTT.

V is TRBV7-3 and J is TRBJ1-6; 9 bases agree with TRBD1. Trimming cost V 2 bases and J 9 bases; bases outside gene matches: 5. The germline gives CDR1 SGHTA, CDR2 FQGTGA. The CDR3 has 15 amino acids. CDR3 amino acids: CASSLGGQGSSPLHF. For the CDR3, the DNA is TGTGCCAGCAGCTTAGGGGGACAGGGTAGTTCACCCCTCCACTTT.

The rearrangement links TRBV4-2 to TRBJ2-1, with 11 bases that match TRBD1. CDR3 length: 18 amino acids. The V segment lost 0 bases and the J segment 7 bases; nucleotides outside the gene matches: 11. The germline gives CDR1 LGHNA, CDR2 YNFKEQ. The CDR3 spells CASSQDLFGTGGFNEQFF. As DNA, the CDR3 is TGTGCCAGCAGCCAAGATCTTTTTGGGACAGGGGGATTTAATGAGCAGTTCTTC.

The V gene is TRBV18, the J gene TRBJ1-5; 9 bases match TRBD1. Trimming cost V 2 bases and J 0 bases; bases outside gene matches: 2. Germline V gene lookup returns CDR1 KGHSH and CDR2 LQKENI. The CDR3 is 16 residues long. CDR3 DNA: TGTGCCAGCTCACCAGGACAGGGGAATAGCAATCAGCCCCAGCATTTT. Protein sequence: CASSPGQGNSNQPQHF. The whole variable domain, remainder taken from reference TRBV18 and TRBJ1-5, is NAGVMQNPRHLVRRRGQEARLRCSPMKGHSHVYWYRQLPEEGLKFMVYLQKENIIDESGMPKERFSAEFPKEGPSILRIQQVVRGDSAAYFCASSPGQGNSNQPQHFGDGTRLSIL.

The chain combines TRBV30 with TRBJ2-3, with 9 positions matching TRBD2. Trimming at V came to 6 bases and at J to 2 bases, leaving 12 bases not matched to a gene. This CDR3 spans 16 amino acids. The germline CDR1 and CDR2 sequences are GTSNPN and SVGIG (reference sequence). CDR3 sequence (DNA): TGTGCCTGTAGCGGGAGCGCGATCCTTCCCACAGATACGCAGTATTTT. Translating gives CACSGSAILPTDTQYF.

The CDR3 reads CATHPGTLSHGYTF. The CDR3 DNA reads TGCGCCACCCACCCCGGGACACTTTCGCATGGCTACACCTTC. The gene calls are TRBV5-1 and TRBJ1-2, with TRBD1 as a possible D gene (6 bases). The CDR3 loop spans 14 amino acids. The V gene's germline CDR1 is SGHRS and CDR2 YFSETQ. V lost 9 bases and J lost 6, with 21 bases in between.

CDR3 coding DNA: TGCGCCAGCAGCCAAGCTGCCGGGACAGGGGGGCCAGATACGCAGTATTTT. Its protein product is CASSQAAGTGGPDTQYF. This chain links TRBV4-1 with TRBJ2-3; 11 bases are a match to TRBD1. CDR1 is MGHRA and CDR2 is YSYEKL in the germline V gene. CDR3 size: 17 residues. V lost 1 base and J lost 4; bases outside the gene matches: 7.

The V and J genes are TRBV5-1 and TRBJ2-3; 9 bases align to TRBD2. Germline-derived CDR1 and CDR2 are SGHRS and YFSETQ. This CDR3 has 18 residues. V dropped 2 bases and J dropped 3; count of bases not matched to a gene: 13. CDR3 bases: TGCGCCAGCAGCTTAATCCCGGGACTAGCTAGTACGACAGATACGCAGTATTTT. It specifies CASSLIPGLASTTDTQYF.

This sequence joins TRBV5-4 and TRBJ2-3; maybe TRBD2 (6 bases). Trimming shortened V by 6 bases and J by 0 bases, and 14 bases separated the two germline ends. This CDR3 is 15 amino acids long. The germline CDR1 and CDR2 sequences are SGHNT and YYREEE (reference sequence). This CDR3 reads CASTTGVASTDTQYF. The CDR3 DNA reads TGTGCCAGCACTACGGGGGTAGCTAGCACAGATACGCAGTATTTT.

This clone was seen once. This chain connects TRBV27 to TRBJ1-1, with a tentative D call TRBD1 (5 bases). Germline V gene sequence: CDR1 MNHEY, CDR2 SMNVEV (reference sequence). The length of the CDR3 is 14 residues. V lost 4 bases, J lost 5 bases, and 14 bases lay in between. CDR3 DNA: TGTGCCAGCAGTTGGGGTCCAGGGAGGACTGAAGCTTTCTTT. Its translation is CASSWGPGRTEAFF.

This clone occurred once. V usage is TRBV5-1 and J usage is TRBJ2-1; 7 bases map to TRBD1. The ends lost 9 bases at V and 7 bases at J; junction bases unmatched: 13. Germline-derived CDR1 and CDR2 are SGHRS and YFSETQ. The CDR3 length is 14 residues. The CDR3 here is CATSGTVYTNEQFF. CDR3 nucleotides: TGCGCCACCTCCGGGACAGTCTATACGAATGAGCAGTTCTTC.

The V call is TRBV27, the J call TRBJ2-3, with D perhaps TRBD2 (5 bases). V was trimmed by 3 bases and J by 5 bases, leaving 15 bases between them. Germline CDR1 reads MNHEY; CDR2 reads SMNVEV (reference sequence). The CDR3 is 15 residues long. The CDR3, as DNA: TGTGCCAGCAGTTTTGGTTCCCTGCGGGTAGATACGCAGTATTTT. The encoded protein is CASSFGSLRVDTQYF.

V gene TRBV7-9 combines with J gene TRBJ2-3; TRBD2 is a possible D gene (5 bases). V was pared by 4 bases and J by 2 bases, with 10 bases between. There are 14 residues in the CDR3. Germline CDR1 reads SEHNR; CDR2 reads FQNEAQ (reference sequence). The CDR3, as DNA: TGTGCCAGCAGCTCGGACTCGCACACAGATACGCAGTATTTT. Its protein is CASSSDSHTDTQYF.

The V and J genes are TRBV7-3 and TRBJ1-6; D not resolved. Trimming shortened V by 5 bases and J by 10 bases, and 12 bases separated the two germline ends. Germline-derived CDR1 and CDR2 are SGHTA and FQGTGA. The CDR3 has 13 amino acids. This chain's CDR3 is CASSAADGSPLHF. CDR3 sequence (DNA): TGTGCCAGCAGCGCCGCCGACGGGTCACCCCTCCACTTT.

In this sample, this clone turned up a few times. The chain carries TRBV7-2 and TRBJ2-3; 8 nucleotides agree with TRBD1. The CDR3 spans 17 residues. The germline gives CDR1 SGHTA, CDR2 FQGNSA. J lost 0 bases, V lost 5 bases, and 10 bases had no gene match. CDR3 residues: CASSKGTGVYSTDTQYF. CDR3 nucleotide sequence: TGTGCCAGCAGCAAAGGGACAGGAGTCTACAGCACAGATACGCAGTATTTT. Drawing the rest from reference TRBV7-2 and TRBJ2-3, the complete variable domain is GAGVSQSPSNKVTEKGKDVELRCDPISGHTALYWYRQSLGQGLEFLIYFQGNSAPDKSGLPSDRFSAERTGGSVSTLTIQRTQQEDSAVYLCASSKGTGVYSTDTQYFGPGTRLTVL.

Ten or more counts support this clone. The CDR3 loop reads CASSSGVGANVLTF. The DNA of the CDR3 is TGTGCCAGCAGCTCAGGGGTCGGGGCCAACGTCCTGACTTTC. The chain has TRBV5-5 and TRBJ2-6; D may be TRBD1 (6 bases). Trimming took 3 bases from V and 4 from J, leaving 8 bases between them. Per the germline V gene, CDR1 is SGHKS and CDR2 is YYEKEE (reference sequence). CDR3 length: 14 residues.

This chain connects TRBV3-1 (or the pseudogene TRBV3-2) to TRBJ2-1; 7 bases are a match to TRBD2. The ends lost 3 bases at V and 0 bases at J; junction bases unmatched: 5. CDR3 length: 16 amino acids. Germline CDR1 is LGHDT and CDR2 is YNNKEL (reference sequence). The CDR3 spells CASSQSPSGSYNEQFF. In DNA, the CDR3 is TGTGCCAGCAGCCAGAGCCCTAGCGGCTCCTACAATGAGCAGTTCTTC.

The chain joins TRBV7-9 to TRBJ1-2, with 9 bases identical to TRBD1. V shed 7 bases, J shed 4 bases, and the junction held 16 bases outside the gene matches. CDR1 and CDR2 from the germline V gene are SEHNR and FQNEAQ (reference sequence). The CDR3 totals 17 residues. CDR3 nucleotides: TGTGCCAGCAAACCAACGGGCGGACAGGGGAGCGGCTATGGCTACACCTTC. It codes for CASKPTGGQGSGYGYTF.

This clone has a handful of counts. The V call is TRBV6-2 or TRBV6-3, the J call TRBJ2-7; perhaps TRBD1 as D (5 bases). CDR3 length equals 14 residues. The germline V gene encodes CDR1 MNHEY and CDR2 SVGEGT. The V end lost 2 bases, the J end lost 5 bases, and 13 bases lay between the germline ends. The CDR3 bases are TGTGCCAGCAGTTACATGGCAGGGATTAACGAGCAGTACTTC. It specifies CASSYMAGINEQYF.

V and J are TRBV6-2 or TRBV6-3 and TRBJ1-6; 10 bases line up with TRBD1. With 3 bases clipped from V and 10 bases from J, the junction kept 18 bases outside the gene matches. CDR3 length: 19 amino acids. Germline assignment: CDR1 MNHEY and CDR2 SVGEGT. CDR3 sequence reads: CASSYNIFGQGDLSSPLHF. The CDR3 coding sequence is TGTGCCAGCAGTTATAACATTTTTGGACAGGGGGATTTATCGTCACCCCTCCACTTT.

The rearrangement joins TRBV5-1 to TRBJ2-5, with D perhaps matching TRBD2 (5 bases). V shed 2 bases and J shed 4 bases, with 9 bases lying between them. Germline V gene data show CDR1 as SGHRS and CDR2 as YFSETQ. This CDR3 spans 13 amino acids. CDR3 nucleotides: TGCGCCAGCAGCTTAGAGGGATTAGAGACCCAGTACTTC. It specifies CASSLEGLETQYF.

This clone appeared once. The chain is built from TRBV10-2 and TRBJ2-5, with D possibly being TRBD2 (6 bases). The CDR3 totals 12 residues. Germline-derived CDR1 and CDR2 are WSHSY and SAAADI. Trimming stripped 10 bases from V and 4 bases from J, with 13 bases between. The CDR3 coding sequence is TGCGCCATGGGGGGTCCCGGAGAGACCCAGTACTTC. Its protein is CAMGGPGETQYF.

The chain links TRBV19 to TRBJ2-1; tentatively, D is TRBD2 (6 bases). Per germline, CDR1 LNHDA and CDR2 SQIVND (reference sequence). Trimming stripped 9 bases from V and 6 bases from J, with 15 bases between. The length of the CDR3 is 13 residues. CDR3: CASSYGRGNEQFF. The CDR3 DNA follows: TGTGCCAGCTCATATGGGCGGGGCAATGAGCAGTTCTTC. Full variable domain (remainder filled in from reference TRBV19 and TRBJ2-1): DGGITQSPKYLFRKEGQNVTLSCEQNLNHDAMYWYRQDPGQGLRLIYYSQIVNDFQKGDIAEGYSVSREKKESFPLTVTSAQKNPTAFYLCASSYGRGNEQFFGPGTRLTVL.

The CDR3 DNA sequence: TGCGCCAGCAGCCCTCCCGACAGGAGAAACACCGGGGAGCTGTTTTTT. Translated: CASSPPDRRNTGELFF. This chain links TRBV5-1 with TRBJ2-2; TRBD1 is a possible D gene (6 bases). V lost 4 bases and J 2 bases, leaving 15 bases between the germline ends. The germline V gene has CDR1 SGHRS and CDR2 YFSETQ. The CDR3 consists of 16 residues.

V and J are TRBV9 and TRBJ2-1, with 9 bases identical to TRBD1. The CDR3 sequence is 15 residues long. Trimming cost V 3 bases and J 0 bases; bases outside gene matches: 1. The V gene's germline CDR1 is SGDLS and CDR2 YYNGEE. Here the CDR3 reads CASSEQGASYNEQFF. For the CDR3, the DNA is TGTGCCAGCAGCGAACAGGGGGCCTCCTACAATGAGCAGTTCTTC. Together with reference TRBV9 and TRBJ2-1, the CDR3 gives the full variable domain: DSGVTQTPKHLITATGQRVTLRCSPRSGDLSVYWYQQSLDQGLQFLIQYYNGEERAKGNILERFSAQQFPDLHSELNLSSLELGDSALYFCASSEQGASYNEQFFGPGTRLTVL.

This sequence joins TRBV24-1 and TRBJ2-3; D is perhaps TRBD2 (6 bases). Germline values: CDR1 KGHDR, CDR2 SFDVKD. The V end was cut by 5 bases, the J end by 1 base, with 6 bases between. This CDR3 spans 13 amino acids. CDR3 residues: CATSGRGTDTQYF. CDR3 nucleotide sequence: TGTGCCACCAGTGGGAGGGGCACAGATACGCAGTATTTT.

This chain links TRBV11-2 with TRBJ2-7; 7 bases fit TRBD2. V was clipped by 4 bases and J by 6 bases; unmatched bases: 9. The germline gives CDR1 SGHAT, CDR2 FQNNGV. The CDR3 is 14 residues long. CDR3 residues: CASSYGTIDGEQYF. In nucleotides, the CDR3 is TGTGCCAGCAGCTACGGGACTATCGATGGCGAGCAGTACTTC.